The T cell receptor (beta chain) described here comes from a study of human T cells and chemical hapten exposure. Study outcomes and limitations: Once DPC sensitization occurred, TCRs above 1 in 1000 frequency showed no change. Clustering by CDR3 similarity yielded significantly more large clusters from expanded TCRs than controls.

Time point indicated: patch test 2, 6 weeks after DPC sensitization. Treatment described: therapeutic diphenylcyclopropenone sensitization with weekly scalp DPC. CDR1 is MNHEY and CDR2 is SVGEGT in the germline V gene. The CDR3 totals 13 residues. The V end was cut by 0 bases, the J end by 5 bases, with 5 bases between. This clonotype has a count of ten or more. Its antigen is currently unknown. Each cDNA molecule in the library carried unique molecular identifiers. TCRdb fed the RACE reads into MiXCR, producing one record per CDR3 protein. The repertoire holds roughly 30,000 distinct CDR3 sequences, around a tenth seen once, with approximately 6.3% in the top ten.

This receptor was identified in a man aged 25-40 years with alopecia areata. Some clones in this sample may be carry-over from other donors' samples. Sequenced material: whole blood, taken in connection with sensitization to the hapten diphenylcyclopropenone (DPC). V gene TRBV6-2 or TRBV6-3 combines with J gene TRBJ1-5, with D uncertain. Written as DNA, the CDR3 is TGTGCCAGCAGTTACTCTGGGCATCAGCCCCAGCATTTT. It specifies CASSYSGHQPQHF.